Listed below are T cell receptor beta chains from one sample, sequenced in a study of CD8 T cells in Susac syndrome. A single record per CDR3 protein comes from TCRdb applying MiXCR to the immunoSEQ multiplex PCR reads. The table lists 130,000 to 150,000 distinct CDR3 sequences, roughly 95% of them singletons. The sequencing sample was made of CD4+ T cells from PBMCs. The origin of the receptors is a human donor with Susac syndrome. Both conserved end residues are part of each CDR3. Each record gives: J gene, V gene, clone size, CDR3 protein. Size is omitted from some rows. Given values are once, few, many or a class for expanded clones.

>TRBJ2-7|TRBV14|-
CASSQDRLAYEQYF
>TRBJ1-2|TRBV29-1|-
CSAGTRSNYGYTF
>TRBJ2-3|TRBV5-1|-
CASSSPTADTQYF
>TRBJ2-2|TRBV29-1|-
CSVGSGVNTGELFF
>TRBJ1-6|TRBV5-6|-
CASSLGQGRYNSPLHF
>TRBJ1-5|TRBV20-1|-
CSARAGGNQPQHF
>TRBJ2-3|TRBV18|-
CASSPTGTDTQYF
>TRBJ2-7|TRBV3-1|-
CASSQVSLAYEQYF
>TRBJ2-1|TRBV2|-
CATQNRGQGEQFF
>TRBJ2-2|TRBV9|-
CASSAVSANTGELFF
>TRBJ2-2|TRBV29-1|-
CSVGQTGGNAGELFF
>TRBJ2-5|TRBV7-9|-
CASSSWTPPETQYF
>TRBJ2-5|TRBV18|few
CASSPQGRQETQYF
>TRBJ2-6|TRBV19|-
CASSISNVFGANVLTF
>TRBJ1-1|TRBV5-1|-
CASSLAPGRNTEAFF
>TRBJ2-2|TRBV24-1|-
CATSEAGTGNTGELFF
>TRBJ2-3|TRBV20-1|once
CSARDQRSSTDTQYF
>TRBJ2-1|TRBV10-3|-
CATTGGNEQFF
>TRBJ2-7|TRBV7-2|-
CASSFLAASYEQYF
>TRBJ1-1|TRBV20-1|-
CSAREGAGGGNTEAFF
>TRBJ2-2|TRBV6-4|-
CASSDSGSNTGELFF
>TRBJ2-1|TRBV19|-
CASSQGGNQRQFF
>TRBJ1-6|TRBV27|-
CASSKGGTLHF
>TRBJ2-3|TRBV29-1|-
CSPTGGRTDTQYF
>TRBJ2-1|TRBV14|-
CASSQDLVSIEQFF